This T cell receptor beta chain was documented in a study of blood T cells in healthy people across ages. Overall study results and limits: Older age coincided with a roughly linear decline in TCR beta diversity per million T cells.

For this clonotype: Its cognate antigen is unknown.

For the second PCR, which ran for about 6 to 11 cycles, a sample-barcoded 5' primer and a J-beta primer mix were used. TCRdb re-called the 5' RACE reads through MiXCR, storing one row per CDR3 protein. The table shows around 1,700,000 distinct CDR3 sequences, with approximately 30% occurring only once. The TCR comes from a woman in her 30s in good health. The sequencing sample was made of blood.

As DNA, the CDR3 is TGTGCCAGCAGTGGTTTGGGCACTGAAGCTTTCTTT. Its protein is CASSGLGTEAFF. The chain is built from TRBV6-1 and TRBJ1-1; D call uncertain. This CDR3 region has 12 residues. V was clipped by 4 bases and J by 4 bases, with 7 bases between them. Germline assignment: CDR1 MNHNS and CDR2 SASEGT.